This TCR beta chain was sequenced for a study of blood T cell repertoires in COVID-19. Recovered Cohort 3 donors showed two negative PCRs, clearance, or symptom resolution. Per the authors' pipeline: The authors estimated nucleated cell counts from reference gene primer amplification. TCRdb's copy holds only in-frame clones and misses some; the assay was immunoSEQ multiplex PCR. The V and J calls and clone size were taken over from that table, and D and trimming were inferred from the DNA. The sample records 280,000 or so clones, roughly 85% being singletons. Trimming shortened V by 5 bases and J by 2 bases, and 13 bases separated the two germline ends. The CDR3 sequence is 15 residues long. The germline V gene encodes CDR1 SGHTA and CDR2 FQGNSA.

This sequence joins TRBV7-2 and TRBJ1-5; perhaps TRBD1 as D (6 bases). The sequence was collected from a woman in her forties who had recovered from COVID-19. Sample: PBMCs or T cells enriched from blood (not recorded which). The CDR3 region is CASSRQVGGNQPQHF. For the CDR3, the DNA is TGTGCCAGCAGCAGACAGGTAGGGGGCAATCAGCCCCAGCATTTT.